The clone carrying this T cell receptor beta chain was observed once. The source of the sample is a study of TIL therapy for anti-PD-1-resistant metastatic lung cancer. Indicated time point: pre-treatment sample, taken before nivolumab and TIL therapy. The trim removed 7 bases at V and 6 bases at J, leaving 15 bases unmatched. The CDR3 runs 15 residues. The germline gives CDR1 SGDLS, CDR2 YYNGEE. The immunoSEQ assay was v3. Repertoires were generated with immunoSEQ multiplex PCR, while TCRdb's copy carries only in-frame clones and drops some. Seen here are about 52,000 clones, 65% to 80% observed once, and the top ten hold 4% to 6%.

This TCR was sampled from a woman aged 25 to 80 with non-small cell lung cancer. Sequencing was performed on blood, taken at baseline. The V call is TRBV9, the J call TRBJ1-2, with 7 bases identical to TRBD1. CDR3 sequence (DNA): TGTGCCAGCGGGATGACAGGGCTCCCTCGTGATGGCTACACCTTC. This encodes CASGMTGLPRDGYTF.